This T cell receptor beta chain comes out of a study of T-cell reconstitution after alpha-beta-depleted transplantation in children. This CDR3 region has 12 residues. Germline loops: CDR1 SQVTM, CDR2 ANQGSEA. Deletions cut 5 bases from V and 0 bases from J, with 8 bases between. This clonotype was seen many times. Library preparation (for TCRbeta) was performed with unique molecular identifiers. TCRdb independently ran MiXCR on the PCR reads; one entry per CDR3 protein. The repertoire consists of 490,000 or so distinct CDR3 sequences, with 9.5% to 15% occurring once and the leading ten covering around 6%.

The V and J genes are TRBV29-1 and TRBJ2-7, with unresolved D. This specimen was PBMCs from the stem cell graft donor, taken from the stem cell graft. The TCR was taken from a human donor who donated a stem cell graft to a child with combined immunodeficiency. The CDR3 is CSVRSDSYEQYF. Here the CDR3 DNA reads TGCAGCGTTCGGTCTGACTCCTACGAGCAGTACTTC.